This T cell receptor (beta chain) was recorded in a study of CD8 T cells in Susac syndrome. CDR3 length: 15 amino acids. J gave up 9 bases and V 4 bases, and 15 bases lay outside the gene matches. Germline V gene data show CDR1 as DFQATT and CDR2 as SNEGSKA (reference sequence). RNA amounts of 0.5 to 1 ug underwent reverse transcription with random hexamers. Using its own MiXCR run on the immunoSEQ multiplex PCR reads, TCRdb lists one record per CDR3 protein. Among 180,000 or so distinct CDR3 sequences listed, over 85% were seen once. This clonotype was counted once. CD8+ and CD4+ blood T cells underwent TCR beta sequencing.

Specimen: CD4+ T cells from PBMCs. This receptor was taken from a human donor in good health. The gene calls are TRBV20-1 and TRBJ2-3, with 8 bases fitting TRBD2. In DNA, the CDR3 is TGCAGTGCTATATCCACTATCGGGGGGGAATGGACGCAGTATTTT. Amino acids: CSAISTIGGEWTQYF.